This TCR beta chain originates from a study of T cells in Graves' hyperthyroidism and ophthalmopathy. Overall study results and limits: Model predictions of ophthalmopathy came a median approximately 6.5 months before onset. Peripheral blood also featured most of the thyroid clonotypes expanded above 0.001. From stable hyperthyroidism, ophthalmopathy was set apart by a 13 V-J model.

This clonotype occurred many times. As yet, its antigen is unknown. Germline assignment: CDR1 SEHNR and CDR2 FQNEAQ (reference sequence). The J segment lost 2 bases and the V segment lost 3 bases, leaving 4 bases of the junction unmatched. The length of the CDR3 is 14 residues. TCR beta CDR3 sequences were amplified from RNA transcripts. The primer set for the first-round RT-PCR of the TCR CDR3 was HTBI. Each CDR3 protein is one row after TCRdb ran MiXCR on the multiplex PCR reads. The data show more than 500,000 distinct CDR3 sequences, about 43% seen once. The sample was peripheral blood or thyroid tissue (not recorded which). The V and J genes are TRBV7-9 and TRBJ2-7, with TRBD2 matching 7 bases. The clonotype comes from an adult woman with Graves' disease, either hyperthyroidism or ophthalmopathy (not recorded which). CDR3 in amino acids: CASSFTGGTYEQYF. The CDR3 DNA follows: TGTGCCAGCAGCTTCACGGGGGGTACCTACGAGCAGTACTTC.